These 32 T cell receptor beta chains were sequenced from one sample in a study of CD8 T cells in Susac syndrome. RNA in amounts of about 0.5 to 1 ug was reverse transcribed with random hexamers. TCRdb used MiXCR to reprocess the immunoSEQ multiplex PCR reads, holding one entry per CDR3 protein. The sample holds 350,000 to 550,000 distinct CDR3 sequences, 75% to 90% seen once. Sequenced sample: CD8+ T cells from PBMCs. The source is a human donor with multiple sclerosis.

In DNA form, the CDR3 reads TGTGCCAGCAGCCAAGCCCTAGCGGGGGTCCACCAAGAGACCCAGTACTTC. It encodes CASSQALAGVHQETQYF. The chain recombines TRBV3-1 with TRBJ2-5; TRBD2 aligns across 10 bases. CDR3 length: 17 residues. V was pared by 1 base and J by 0 bases, with 5 bases of the junction left unmatched. In germline, CDR1 is LGHDT, CDR2 YNNKEL (reference sequence).

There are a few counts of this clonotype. The CDR3 nucleotides read TGCGCCAGCAGCTTGGCGGATGTGGACACTGAAGCTTTCTTT. It yields the protein CASSLADVDTEAFF. This chain uses TRBV5-1 with TRBJ1-1; D uncertain. The V end was cut by 0 bases, the J end by 3 bases, with 9 bases between. The germline gives CDR1 SGHRS, CDR2 YFSETQ. The CDR3 runs to 14 residues.

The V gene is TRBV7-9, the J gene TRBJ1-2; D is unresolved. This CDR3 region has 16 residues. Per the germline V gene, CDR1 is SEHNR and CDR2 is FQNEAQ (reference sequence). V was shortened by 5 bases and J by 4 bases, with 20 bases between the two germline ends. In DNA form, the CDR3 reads TGTGCCAGCAGCGATACCCTCGGGGTAAATGCCTATGGCTACACCTTC. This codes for CASSDTLGVNAYGYTF.

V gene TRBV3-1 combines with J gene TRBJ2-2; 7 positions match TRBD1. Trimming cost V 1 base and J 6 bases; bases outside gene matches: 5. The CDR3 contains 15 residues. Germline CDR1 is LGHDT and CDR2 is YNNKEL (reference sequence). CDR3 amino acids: CASSQGQGFAGELFF. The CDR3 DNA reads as TGTGCCAGCAGCCAAGGACAGGGTTTCGCCGGGGAGCTGTTTTTT.

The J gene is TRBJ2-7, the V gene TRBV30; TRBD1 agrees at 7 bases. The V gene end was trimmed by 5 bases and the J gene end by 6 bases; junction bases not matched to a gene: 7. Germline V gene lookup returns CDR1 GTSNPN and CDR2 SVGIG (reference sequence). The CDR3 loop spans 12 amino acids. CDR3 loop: CAWGGTGAEQYF. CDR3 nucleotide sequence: TGTGCCTGGGGAGGAACAGGGGCCGAGCAGTACTTC.

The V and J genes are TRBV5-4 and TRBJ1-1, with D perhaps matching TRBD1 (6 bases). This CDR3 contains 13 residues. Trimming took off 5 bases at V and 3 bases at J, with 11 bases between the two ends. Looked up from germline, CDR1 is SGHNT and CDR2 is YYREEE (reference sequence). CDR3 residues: CASSPAGDTEAFF. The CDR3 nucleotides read TGTGCCAGCAGTCCTGCAGGGGACACTGAAGCTTTCTTT.

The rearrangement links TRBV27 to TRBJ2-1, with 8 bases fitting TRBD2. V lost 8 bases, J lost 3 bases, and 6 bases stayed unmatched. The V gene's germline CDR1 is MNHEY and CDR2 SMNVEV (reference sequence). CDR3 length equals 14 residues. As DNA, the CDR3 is TGTGCCAGCCAGAGACTAGCGAACTACAATGAGCAGTTCTTC. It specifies CASQRLANYNEQFF.

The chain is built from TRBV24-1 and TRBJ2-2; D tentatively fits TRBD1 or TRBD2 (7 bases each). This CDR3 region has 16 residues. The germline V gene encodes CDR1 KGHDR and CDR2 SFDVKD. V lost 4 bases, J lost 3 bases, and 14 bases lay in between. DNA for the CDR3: TGTGCCACCAGTGAGGGGGGGACAGCCGACACCGGGGAGCTGTTTTTT. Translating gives CATSEGGTADTGELFF.

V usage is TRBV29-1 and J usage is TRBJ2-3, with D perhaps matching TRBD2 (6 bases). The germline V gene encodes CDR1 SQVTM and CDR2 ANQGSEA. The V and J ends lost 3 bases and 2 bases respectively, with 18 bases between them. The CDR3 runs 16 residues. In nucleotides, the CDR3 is TGCAGCGTTGATGGGTTAGCGGAGAATCTCACAGATACGCAGTATTTT. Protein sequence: CSVDGLAENLTDTQYF.

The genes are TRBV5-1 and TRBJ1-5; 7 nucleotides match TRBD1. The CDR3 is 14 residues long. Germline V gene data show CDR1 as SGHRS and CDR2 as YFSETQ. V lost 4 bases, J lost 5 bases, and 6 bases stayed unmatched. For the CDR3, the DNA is TGCGCCAGCAGCCCGGGGGACAGCCATCAGCCCCAGCATTTT. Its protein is CASSPGDSHQPQHF.

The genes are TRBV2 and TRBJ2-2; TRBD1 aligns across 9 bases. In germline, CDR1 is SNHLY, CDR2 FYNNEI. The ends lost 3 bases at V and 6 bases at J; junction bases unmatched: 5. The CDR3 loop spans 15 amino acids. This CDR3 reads CASSDGTGSAGELFF. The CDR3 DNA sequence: TGTGCCAGCAGTGACGGGACAGGGAGCGCCGGGGAGCTGTTTTTT.

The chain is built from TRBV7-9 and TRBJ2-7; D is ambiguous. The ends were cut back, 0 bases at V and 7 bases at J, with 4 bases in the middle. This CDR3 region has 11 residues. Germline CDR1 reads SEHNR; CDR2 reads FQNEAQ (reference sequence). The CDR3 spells CASSLAREQYF. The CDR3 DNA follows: TGTGCCAGCAGCTTAGCCCGGGAGCAGTACTTC.

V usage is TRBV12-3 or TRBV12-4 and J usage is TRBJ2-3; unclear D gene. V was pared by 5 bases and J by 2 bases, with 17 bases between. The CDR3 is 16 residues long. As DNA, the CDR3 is TGTGCCAGCAGTCCCCAGGCCCAGTGGGACACAGATACGCAGTATTTT. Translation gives CASSPQAQWDTDTQYF.

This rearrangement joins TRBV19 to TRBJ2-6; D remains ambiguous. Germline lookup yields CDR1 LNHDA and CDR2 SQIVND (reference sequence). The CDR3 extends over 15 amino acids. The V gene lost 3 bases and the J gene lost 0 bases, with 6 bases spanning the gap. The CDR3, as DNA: TGTGCCAGTAGTATCGAAGACTCTGGGGCCAACGTCCTGACTTTC. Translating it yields CASSIEDSGANVLTF.

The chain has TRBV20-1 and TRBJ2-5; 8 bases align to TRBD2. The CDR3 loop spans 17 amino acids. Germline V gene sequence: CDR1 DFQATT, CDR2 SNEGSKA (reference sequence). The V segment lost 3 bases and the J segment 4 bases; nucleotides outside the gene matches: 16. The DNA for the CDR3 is TGCAGTGCTAGGAAGGAGGATCGGGAGGGCCTTGGAGAGACCCAGTACTTC. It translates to CSARKEDREGLGETQYF.

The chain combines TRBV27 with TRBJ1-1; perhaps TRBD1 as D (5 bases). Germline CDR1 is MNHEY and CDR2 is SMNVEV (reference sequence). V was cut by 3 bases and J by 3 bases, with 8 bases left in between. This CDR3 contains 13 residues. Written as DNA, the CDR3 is TGTGCCAGCAGTTTGCGGGGGGACACTGAAGCTTTCTTT. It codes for CASSLRGDTEAFF.

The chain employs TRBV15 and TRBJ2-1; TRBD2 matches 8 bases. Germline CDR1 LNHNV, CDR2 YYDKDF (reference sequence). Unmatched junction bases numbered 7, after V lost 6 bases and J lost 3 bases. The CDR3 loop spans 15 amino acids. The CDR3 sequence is CATSPGLEFYNEQFF. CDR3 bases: TGTGCCACCAGTCCGGGACTAGAGTTCTACAATGAGCAGTTCTTC.

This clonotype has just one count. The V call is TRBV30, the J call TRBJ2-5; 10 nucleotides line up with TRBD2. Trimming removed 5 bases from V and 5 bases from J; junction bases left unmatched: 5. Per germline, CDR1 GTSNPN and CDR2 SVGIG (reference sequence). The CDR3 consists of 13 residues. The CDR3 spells CAWSWTSGETQYF. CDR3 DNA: TGTGCCTGGTCTTGGACTAGCGGTGAGACCCAGTACTTC.

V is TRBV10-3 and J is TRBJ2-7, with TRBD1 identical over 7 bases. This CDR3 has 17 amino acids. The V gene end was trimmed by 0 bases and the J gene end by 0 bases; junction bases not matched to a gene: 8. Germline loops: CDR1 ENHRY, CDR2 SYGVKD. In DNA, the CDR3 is TGTGCCATCAGTGAGTCGACCGGGACAGCCGTCTCCTACGAGCAGTACTTC. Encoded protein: CAISESTGTAVSYEQYF.

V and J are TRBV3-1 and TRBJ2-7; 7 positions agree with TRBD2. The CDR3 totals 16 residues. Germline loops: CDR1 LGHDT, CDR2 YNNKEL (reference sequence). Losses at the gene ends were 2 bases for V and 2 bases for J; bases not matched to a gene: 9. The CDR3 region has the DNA TGTGCCAGCAGCCAAAGCGGGGCGGGGAGACCCTACGAGCAGTACTTC. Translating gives CASSQSGAGRPYEQYF.

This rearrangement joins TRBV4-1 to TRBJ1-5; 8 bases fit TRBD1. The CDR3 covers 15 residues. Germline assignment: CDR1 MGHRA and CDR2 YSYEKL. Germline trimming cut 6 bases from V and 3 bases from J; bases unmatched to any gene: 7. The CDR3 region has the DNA TGCGCCAGCAGACCCCAGACAGGGGCCAATCAGCCCCAGCATTTT. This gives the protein CASRPQTGANQPQHF.

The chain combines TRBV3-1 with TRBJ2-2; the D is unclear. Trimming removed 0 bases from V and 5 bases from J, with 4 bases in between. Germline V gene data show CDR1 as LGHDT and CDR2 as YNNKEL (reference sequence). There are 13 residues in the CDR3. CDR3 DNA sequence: TGTGCCAGCAGCCAAGAGGATACCGGGGAGCTGTTTTTT. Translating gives CASSQEDTGELFF.

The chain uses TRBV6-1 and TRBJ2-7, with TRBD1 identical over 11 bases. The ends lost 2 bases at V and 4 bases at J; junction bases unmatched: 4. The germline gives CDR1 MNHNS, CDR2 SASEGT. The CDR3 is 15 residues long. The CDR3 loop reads CASSEIGQGAYEQYF. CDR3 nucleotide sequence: TGTGCCAGCAGTGAAATCGGACAGGGGGCTTACGAGCAGTACTTC.

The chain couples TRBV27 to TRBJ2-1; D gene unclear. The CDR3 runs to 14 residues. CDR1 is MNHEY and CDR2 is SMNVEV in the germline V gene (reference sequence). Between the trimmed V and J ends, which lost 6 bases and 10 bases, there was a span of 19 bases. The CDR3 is CASSRYSLIPEQFF. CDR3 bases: TGTGCCAGCAGCCGTTATTCCCTTATCCCCGAGCAGTTCTTC.

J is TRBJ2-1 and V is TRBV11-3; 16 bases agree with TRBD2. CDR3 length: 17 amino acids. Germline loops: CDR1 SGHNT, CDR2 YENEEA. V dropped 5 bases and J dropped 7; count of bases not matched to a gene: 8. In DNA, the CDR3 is TGTGCCAGCAGCCGTCGACCGGGACTAGCGGGAGGGAATGAGCAGTTCTTC. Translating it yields CASSRRPGLAGGNEQFF.

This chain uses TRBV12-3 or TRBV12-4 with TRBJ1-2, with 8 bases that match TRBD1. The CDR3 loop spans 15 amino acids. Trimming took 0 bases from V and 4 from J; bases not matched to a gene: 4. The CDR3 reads CASSLADREGYGYTF. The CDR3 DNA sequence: TGTGCCAGCAGTTTAGCGGACAGGGAAGGCTATGGCTACACCTTC.

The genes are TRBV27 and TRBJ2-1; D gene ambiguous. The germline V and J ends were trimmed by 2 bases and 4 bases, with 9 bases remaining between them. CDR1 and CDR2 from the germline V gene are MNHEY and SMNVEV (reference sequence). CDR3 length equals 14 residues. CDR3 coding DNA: TGTGCCAGCAGTTTACCAGAGCCTTACAATGAGCAGTTCTTC. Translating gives CASSLPEPYNEQFF.

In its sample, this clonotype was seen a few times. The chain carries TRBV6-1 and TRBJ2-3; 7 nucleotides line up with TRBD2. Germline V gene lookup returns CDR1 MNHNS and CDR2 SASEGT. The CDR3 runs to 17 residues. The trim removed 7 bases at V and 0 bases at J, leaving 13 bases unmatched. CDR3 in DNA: TGTGCCAGCATTCTAAATCCCGGGGGGACTAGCACAGATACGCAGTATTTT. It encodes CASILNPGGTSTDTQYF.

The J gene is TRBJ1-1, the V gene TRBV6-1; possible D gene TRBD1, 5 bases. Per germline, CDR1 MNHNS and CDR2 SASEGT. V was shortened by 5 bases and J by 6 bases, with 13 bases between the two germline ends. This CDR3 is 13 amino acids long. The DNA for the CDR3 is TGTGCCAGCAGTCGGGACTTGGTCGCTGAAGCTTTCTTT. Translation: CASSRDLVAEAFF.

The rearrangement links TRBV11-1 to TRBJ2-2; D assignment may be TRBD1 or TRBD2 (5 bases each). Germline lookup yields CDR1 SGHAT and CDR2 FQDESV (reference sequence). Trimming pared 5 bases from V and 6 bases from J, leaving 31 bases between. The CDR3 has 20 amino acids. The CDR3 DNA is TGTGCCAGCAGCGCCCGGGACGGGAAGTTTACTATCCCTCGGCCCGGGGAGCTGTTTTTT. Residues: CASSARDGKFTIPRPGELFF.

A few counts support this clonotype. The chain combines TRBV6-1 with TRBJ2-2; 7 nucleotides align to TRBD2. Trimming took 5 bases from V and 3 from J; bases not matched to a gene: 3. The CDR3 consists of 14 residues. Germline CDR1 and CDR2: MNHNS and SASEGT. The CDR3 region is CASSTLADTGELFF. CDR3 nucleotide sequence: TGTGCCAGCAGTACCCTAGCGGACACCGGGGAGCTGTTTTTT.

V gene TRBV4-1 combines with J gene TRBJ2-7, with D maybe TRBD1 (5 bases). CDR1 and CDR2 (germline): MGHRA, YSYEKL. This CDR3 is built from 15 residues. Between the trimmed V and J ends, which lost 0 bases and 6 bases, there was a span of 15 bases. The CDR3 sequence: CASSQDAIAGREQYF. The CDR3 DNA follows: TGCGCCAGCAGCCAAGATGCCATTGCAGGGCGCGAGCAGTACTTC.